The 21 T cell receptor beta chains listed next were all sequenced from one sample in a study of siplizumab effects on memory and regulatory T cells. Measured with immunoSEQ multiplex PCR; TCRdb has only the in-frame clones, and not every one. The profile shows over 80,000 clones, around 94% of them singletons. Input material: non-Treg CD4+ T cells sorted from blood. The receptor source for this set is a human donor in good health.

The CDR3 region has the DNA TGTGCCAGCAGTTGGACGAAGGGGGTTGAAAAACTGTTTTTT. As protein: CASSWTKGVEKLFF. The rearrangement joins TRBV6-5 to TRBJ1-4, with D perhaps TRBD1 (6 bases). This CDR3 contains 14 residues. The germline V and J ends were trimmed by 4 bases and 7 bases, with 13 bases remaining between them. Germline values: CDR1 MNHEY, CDR2 SVGAGI.

This chain connects TRBV6-5 to TRBJ2-3; the D is unclear. V dropped 0 bases and J dropped 4 bases, with 14 bases sitting between them. CDR3 size: 16 residues. Germline-derived CDR1 and CDR2 are MNHEY and SVGAGI. CDR3 protein: CASSYSSSRTADTQYF. DNA for the CDR3: TGTGCCAGCAGTTACTCGAGTAGTCGAACAGCAGATACGCAGTATTTT.

The gene calls are TRBV14 and TRBJ2-7; 7 positions agree with TRBD2. The CDR3 consists of 11 residues. Germline trimming cut 4 bases from V and 7 bases from J; bases unmatched to any gene: 1. CDR1 and CDR2 (germline): SGHDN, FVKESK. Here the CDR3 reads CASSPGGEQYF. Written as DNA, the CDR3 is TGTGCCAGCAGCCCGGGGGGAGAGCAGTACTTC.

This chain uses TRBV6-5 with TRBJ2-7, with 7 bases aligning to TRBD1. The trim removed 5 bases at V and 2 bases at J, leaving 3 bases unmatched. CDR1 is MNHEY and CDR2 is SVGAGI in the germline V gene. This CDR3 has 13 amino acids. As DNA, the CDR3 is TGTGCCAGCAGTCGGGACAGCCCCTACGAGCAGTACTTC. Translated, it gives CASSRDSPYEQYF.

The rearrangement uses TRBV4-2 and TRBJ2-1; 10 bases line up with TRBD1. V lost 3 bases, J lost 4 bases, and 6 bases stayed unmatched. Germline V gives CDR1 LGHNA, CDR2 YNFKEQ. CDR3 length: 16 amino acids. CDR3 residues: CASSQAGTGVYNEQFF. The CDR3 coding sequence is TGTGCCAGCAGCCAGGCCGGGACAGGGGTTTACAATGAGCAGTTCTTC.

The V and J genes are TRBV28 and TRBJ1-1; a weak D match, TRBD1 (6 bases). V was trimmed by 4 bases and J by 11 bases, leaving 14 bases between them. This CDR3 comprises 12 residues. Germline values: CDR1 MDHEN, CDR2 SYDVKM. The CDR3 region is CASSSTGHRAFF. The CDR3 DNA is TGTGCCAGCAGTTCCACAGGGCATCGCGCTTTCTTT.

The V and J genes are TRBV28 and TRBJ2-7; D remains unclear. V was trimmed by 4 bases and J by 6 bases, leaving 7 bases between them. In germline, CDR1 is MDHEN, CDR2 SYDVKM. The CDR3 contains 11 residues. Here the CDR3 reads CASSWSGEQYF. CDR3 bases: TGTGCCAGCAGTTGGTCCGGCGAGCAGTACTTC.

V and J are TRBV5-1 and TRBJ2-7; D gene uncertain. The V gene lost 3 bases and the J gene lost 2 bases, with 12 bases spanning the gap. This CDR3 spans 14 amino acids. The V gene's germline CDR1 is SGHRS and CDR2 YFSETQ. In DNA, the CDR3 is TGCGCCAGCAGCTCGGCCTCCTTGACCTACGAGCAGTACTTC. Translating it yields CASSSASLTYEQYF.

This chain connects TRBV30 to TRBJ2-4; no firm D call. From germline, CDR1 is GTSNPN and CDR2 SVGIG (reference sequence). This CDR3 is built from 16 residues. V was cut by 3 bases and J by 6 bases, with 21 bases left in between. The CDR3 nucleotides read TGTGCCTGGAGCCCCTTTGAGACGCGAGGTGGAAACATTCAGTACTTC. Translation gives CAWSPFETRGGNIQYF.

This clone was picked up one time. The chain carries TRBV28 and TRBJ1-5; D not certain. Germline values: CDR1 MDHEN, CDR2 SYDVKM. This CDR3 comprises 16 residues. Trimming pared 1 base from V and 3 bases from J, leaving 13 bases between. The CDR3 reads CASSLFAPRPNQPQHF. The CDR3 DNA follows: TGTGCCAGCAGTTTATTCGCGCCCAGACCCAATCAGCCCCAGCATTTT.

The V call is TRBV27, the J call TRBJ2-7; no reliable D call. This CDR3 has 13 residues. V lost 4 bases and J 1 base, leaving 8 bases between the germline ends. Germline CDR1 is MNHEY and CDR2 is SMNVEV (reference sequence). As DNA, the CDR3 is TGTGCCAGCAGTTCTCTTCGATCCTACGAGCAGTACTTC. Translated: CASSSLRSYEQYF.

The V call is TRBV28, the J call TRBJ1-5, with 8 positions matching TRBD1. The CDR3 covers 13 residues. Trimming at V came to 6 bases and at J to 7 bases, leaving 5 bases not matched to a gene. From germline, CDR1 is MDHEN and CDR2 SYDVKM. CDR3 nucleotide sequence: TGTGCCAGCAGCCGGACAGGGTGGCAGCCCCAGCATTTT. Its translation is CASSRTGWQPQHF. Drawing the rest from reference TRBV28 and TRBJ1-5, the complete variable domain is DVKVTQSSRYLVKRTGEKVFLECVQDMDHENMFWYRQDPGLGLRLIYFSYDVKMKEKGDIPEGYSVSREKKERFSLILESASTNQTSMYLCASSRTGWQPQHFGDGTRLSIL.

The V gene is TRBV5-1, the J gene TRBJ2-1; the D call may be TRBD1 or TRBD2 (5 bases each). V was cut by 4 bases and J by 0 bases, with 17 bases left in between. Germline V gives CDR1 SGHRS, CDR2 YFSETQ. CDR3 size: 17 residues. The CDR3 DNA follows: TGCGCCAGCAGCGCTTCAGGGAGAGGAAGCTCCTACAATGAGCAGTTCTTC. Its translation is CASSASGRGSSYNEQFF.

The chain links TRBV14 to TRBJ2-1, with TRBD1 matching over 7 bases. V shed 1 base and J 7 bases; nucleotides not matched to a gene: 7. The germline V gene encodes CDR1 SGHDN and CDR2 FVKESK. This CDR3 comprises 15 residues. CDR3 region: CASSQVRTGGNEQFF. The CDR3 DNA reads as TGTGCCAGCAGCCAAGTTAGGACAGGCGGGAATGAGCAGTTCTTC.

The V call is TRBV5-1, the J call TRBJ2-2; 10 bases agree with TRBD1. CDR3 length equals 16 residues. With V trimmed by 7 bases and J by 6 bases, 12 bases remained unmatched. Per the germline V gene, CDR1 is SGHRS and CDR2 is YFSETQ. DNA of the CDR3: TGCGCCAGCGGTTTGGGACGGGACAGGGGCCCCGGGGAGCTGTTTTTT. The encoded protein is CASGLGRDRGPGELFF.

The J gene is TRBJ1-5, the V gene TRBV7-2; D is unclear. From germline, CDR1 is SGHTA and CDR2 FQGNSA. V lost 1 base, J lost 6 bases, and 16 bases lay in between. This CDR3 has 16 residues. DNA for the CDR3: TGTGCCAGCAGCTTAGGGCCGGGGAGTTTCGGTCAGCCCCAGCATTTT. Amino acid sequence: CASSLGPGSFGQPQHF.

This chain joins TRBV5-1 and TRBJ2-2, with 8 bases that match TRBD1. V was pared by 0 bases and J by 5 bases, with 6 bases of the junction left unmatched. CDR3 length equals 16 residues. Germline lookup yields CDR1 SGHRS and CDR2 YFSETQ. CDR3 bases: TGCGCCAGCAGCTTGGGTGGACAGGGATTGACCGGGGAGCTGTTTTTT. Encoded protein: CASSLGGQGLTGELFF.

The rearrangement joins TRBV5-1 to TRBJ1-3, with no clear D. The CDR3 spans 16 residues. V lost 4 bases and J 0 bases, leaving 14 bases between the germline ends. CDR1 is SGHRS, CDR2 YFSETQ, per germline. The CDR3 nucleotides read TGCGCCAGCAGCCCTTCCGGACTGAACTCTGGAAACACCATATATTTT. Translation: CASSPSGLNSGNTIYF.

The V gene is TRBV19, the J gene TRBJ2-5, with no clear D. This CDR3 region has 14 residues. Trimming removed 5 bases from V and 2 bases from J, with 12 bases in between. Germline CDR1 reads LNHDA; CDR2 reads SQIVND (reference sequence). CDR3 DNA sequence: TGTGCCAGTAGTGACTCGGCCTCGCAAGAGACCCAGTACTTC. This gives the protein CASSDSASQETQYF.

The chain employs TRBV4-1 and TRBJ1-5; the D gene is possibly TRBD1 (5 bases). Germline V CDR1 and CDR2: MGHRA, YSYEKL. The CDR3 extends over 16 amino acids. The V end was cut by 2 bases, the J end by 3 bases, with 14 bases between. The CDR3: CASSQRGTEPNQPQHF. CDR3 sequence (DNA): TGCGCCAGCAGCCAACGGGGGACGGAGCCCAATCAGCCCCAGCATTTT.

This chain links TRBV2 with TRBJ1-5, with TRBD1 matching over 7 bases. V was clipped by 4 bases and J by 2 bases; unmatched bases: 5. The CDR3 has 15 amino acids. Per germline, CDR1 SNHLY and CDR2 FYNNEI. CDR3 in amino acids: CASSAETGGNQPQHF. The CDR3 DNA is TGTGCCAGCAGTGCCGAAACAGGGGGCAATCAGCCCCAGCATTTT.